Shown below are 21 T cell receptor beta chains from a single sample sequenced in a study of cytomegalovirus exposure and HLA in healthy donors. The PCR used 60 Vbeta and 13 Jbeta primers. Sequenced by immunoSEQ multiplex PCR; TCRdb stores in-frame clones only, minus some. The table shows tens of thousands of clones, with over 75% occurring only once. Sequencing was done on a sample of PBMCs. The origin of the receptors is a man aged 25 to 40 in good health and CMV-seronegative.

This sequence joins TRBV6-1 and TRBJ2-1; 13 bases are shared with TRBD2. The ends lost 5 bases at V and 7 bases at J; junction bases unmatched: 5. The CDR3 consists of 15 residues. CDR1 is MNHNS, CDR2 SASEGT, per germline. The CDR3 sequence: CASSSGTSGANEQFF. In nucleotides, the CDR3 is TGTGCCAGCAGTTCCGGGACTAGCGGGGCAAATGAGCAGTTCTTC.

This clone was recorded a few times. The gene calls are TRBV4-1 and TRBJ1-5, with 7 nucleotides matching TRBD1. CDR3 size: 17 residues. Germline CDR1 MGHRA, CDR2 YSYEKL. The V and J ends lost 1 base and 2 bases, in that order; junction bases with no gene match: 8. The CDR3 here is CASSQAVFQGGNQPQHF. The DNA for the CDR3 is TGCGCCAGCAGCCAAGCTGTTTTCCAGGGGGGCAATCAGCCCCAGCATTTT.

The sample holds a few counts of this clone. The V call is TRBV5-6, the J call TRBJ1-5; D is uncertain. The CDR3 is made up of 18 amino acids. The germline V and J ends were trimmed by 0 bases and 0 bases, with 16 bases remaining between them. Per the germline V gene, CDR1 is SGHDT and CDR2 is YYEEEE. The CDR3 nucleotides are TGTGCCAGCAGCTTGGCCCGAGGAGGGAGATATAGCAATCAGCCCCAGCATTTT. Translated: CASSLARGGRYSNQPQHF.

The V and J genes are TRBV6-6 and TRBJ1-6; no clear D gene. CDR1 and CDR2 (germline): MNHNY, SVGAGI (reference sequence). This CDR3 is built from 13 residues. V shed 9 bases and J shed 3 bases, with 9 bases lying between them. The CDR3 nucleotides are TGTGCCAGTCGAGAGAGCTATAATTCACCCCTCCACTTT. It is translated as CASRESYNSPLHF.

The V and J genes are TRBV6-1 and TRBJ1-1, with 8 bases fitting TRBD1. The CDR3 runs to 17 residues. Germline V gives CDR1 MNHNS, CDR2 SASEGT. The V gene end was trimmed by 5 bases and the J gene end by 5 bases; junction bases not matched to a gene: 16. In DNA, the CDR3 is TGTGCCAGCAGTAAAGGGTTGGGACAGGTAACGGGAACTGAAGCTTTCTTT. Translation gives CASSKGLGQVTGTEAFF.

The chain combines TRBV29-1 with TRBJ2-1; D possibly corresponds to TRBD2 (6 bases). The CDR3 totals 16 residues. Germline values: CDR1 SQVTM, CDR2 ANQGSEA. Deletions cut 5 bases from V and 0 bases from J, with 17 bases between. CDR3 sequence reads: CSVPGGRTDSYNEQFF. The CDR3 coding sequence is TGCAGCGTTCCTGGAGGGCGGACGGACTCCTACAATGAGCAGTTCTTC.

The sample holds a few counts of this clone. The chain joins TRBV21-1 to TRBJ2-5; TRBD2 is the table's D call and was not checked against the DNA. TRBV21-1 is described as a pseudogene. This CDR3 has 17 residues. In nucleotides, the CDR3 is TGTGCCAGCAGCAAAGTAAGGGAAGGCAGGAGGCAAGAGACCCAGTACTTC. The encoded protein is CASSKVREGRRQETQYF.

The chain uses TRBV7-2 and TRBJ2-2; TRBD1 matches 9 bases. CDR1 SGHTA and CDR2 FQGNSA come from the germline V gene. V lost 5 bases and J lost 6; bases outside the gene matches: 7. The CDR3 extends over 15 amino acids. The CDR3 nucleotides are TGTGCCAGCAGCGTGCTACAGGGGGCCTCCGGGGAGCTGTTTTTT. Its translation is CASSVLQGASGELFF.

V usage is TRBV2 and J usage is TRBJ1-1; the D is unclear. This CDR3 has 13 residues. V was clipped by 5 bases and J by 2 bases, with 9 bases between them. Germline CDR1 and CDR2: SNHLY and FYNNEI. Written as DNA, the CDR3 is TGTGCCAGCAGTTATACAGAAAACACTGAAGCTTTCTTT. Its translation is CASSYTENTEAFF.

V is TRBV6-4 and J is TRBJ2-7, with a tentative D call TRBD1 (6 bases). Trimming pared 5 bases from V and 1 base from J, leaving 12 bases between. CDR3 length: 14 amino acids. Germline V CDR1 and CDR2: MRHNA, SNTAGT. The CDR3: CASSQDRSSYEQYF. DNA of the CDR3: TGTGCCAGCAGTCAAGACAGGTCTTCCTACGAGCAGTACTTC.

This clone was detected only once. The V gene is TRBV6-1, the J gene TRBJ1-1, with TRBD1 matching over 7 bases. Germline loops: CDR1 MNHNS, CDR2 SASEGT. The junction had 10 bases not matched to a gene; V was cut back by 4 bases and J by 5 bases. The CDR3 extends over 15 amino acids. The CDR3 region has the DNA TGTGCCAGCAGTGCGAAAACAGGGGCCGGAACTGAAGCTTTCTTT. Translated, it gives CASSAKTGAGTEAFF.

The chain couples TRBV29-1 to TRBJ1-4; the D gene is possibly TRBD1 (6 bases). In germline, CDR1 is SQVTM, CDR2 ANQGSEA. Trimming took off 8 bases at V and 4 bases at J, with 14 bases between the two ends. The CDR3 length is 13 residues. CDR3 in amino acids: CSTRGGVNEKLFF. CDR3 coding DNA: TGCAGCACCCGGGGGGGCGTTAATGAAAAACTGTTTTTT.

Only one count was recorded for this clone. The chain links TRBV6-1 to TRBJ2-7; TRBD1 matches 8 bases. Trimming at V came to 2 bases and at J to 7 bases, leaving 13 bases not matched to a gene. The CDR3 is 16 amino acids. Germline loops: CDR1 MNHNS, CDR2 SASEGT. The CDR3 spells CASSESPGTGSGEQYF. CDR3 sequence (DNA): TGTGCCAGCAGTGAAAGTCCCGGGACAGGTTCCGGGGAGCAGTACTTC.

This chain joins TRBV6-4 and TRBJ2-2, with TRBD1 matching 7 bases. The CDR3 extends over 15 amino acids. Per the germline V gene, CDR1 is MRHNA and CDR2 is SNTAGT. V lost 0 bases, J lost 3 bases, and 1 base stayed unmatched. CDR3: CASSDSQGDTGELFF. The DNA for the CDR3 is TGTGCCAGCAGTGACTCGCAGGGGGACACCGGGGAGCTGTTTTTT.

The rearrangement joins TRBV9 to TRBJ1-4; D unresolved. Trimming pared 4 bases from V and 3 bases from J, leaving 16 bases between. This CDR3 region has 16 residues. Per germline, CDR1 SGDLS and CDR2 YYNGEE. CDR3: CASSYLSWEANEKLFF. The CDR3 region has the DNA TGTGCCAGCAGCTACCTCTCGTGGGAGGCTAATGAAAAACTGTTTTTT.

V is TRBV28 and J is TRBJ2-7; 13 nucleotides match TRBD2. This CDR3 is built from 16 residues. Germline trimming cut 2 bases from V and 3 bases from J; bases unmatched to any gene: 4. Germline V gives CDR1 MDHEN, CDR2 SYDVKM. The CDR3 region has the DNA TGTGCCAGCAGTTTAGGCGGACTAGCGGGGGTCTACGAGCAGTACTTC. This codes for CASSLGGLAGVYEQYF.

CDR3: CAIRGTLTGNEQFF. In nucleotides, the CDR3 is TGTGCCATCAGGGGGACTTTAACGGGGAATGAGCAGTTCTTC. V usage is TRBV10-3 and J usage is TRBJ2-1; weak D call: TRBD2 (6 bases). The germline CDR1 and CDR2 sequences are ENHRY and SYGVKD. The CDR3 consists of 14 residues. V lost 6 bases, J lost 7 bases, and 16 bases lay in between.

About this clone itself: The sample holds other DNA sequences that translate to the same CDR3. The CDR3 region has the DNA TGTGCCAGCAGTGAATCAGGTAGTCAGCCCCAGCATTTT. It specifies CASSESGSQPQHF. This chain uses TRBV6-1 with TRBJ1-5; D is unclear. The CDR3 runs to 13 residues. With 2 bases removed from V and 6 bases from J, the gap between germline ends came to 8 bases. Germline assignment: CDR1 MNHNS and CDR2 SASEGT.

The rearrangement uses TRBV19 and TRBJ2-7, with 7 bases matching TRBD1. Unmatched junction bases numbered 12, after V lost 7 bases and J lost 3 bases. This CDR3 has 15 residues. The V gene's germline CDR1 is LNHDA and CDR2 SQIVND (reference sequence). CDR3 DNA sequence: TGTGCCAGTATGGGATACAGGGGCCTGAACTACGAGCAGTACTTC. This codes for CASMGYRGLNYEQYF.

The chain has TRBV21-1 and TRBJ1-2; TRBD1, as called in the table, went unchecked against the DNA. TRBV21-1 is described as a pseudogene. The CDR3 totals 20 residues. The CDR3 nucleotides read TGTGCCAGCAGCAAAACCAGGGGGCGCGGATCGGATTATACTAACTATGGCTACACCTTC. The encoded protein is CASSKTRGRGSDYTNYGYTF.

The chain has TRBV25-1 and TRBJ1-1; TRBD1 matches at 8 bases. The trim removed 6 bases at V and 4 bases at J, leaving 4 bases unmatched. This CDR3 region has 13 residues. CDR1 and CDR2 from the germline V gene are MGHDK and SYGVNS. The CDR3 coding sequence is TGTGCCAGCAGCAGGGGGCCTGGCACTGAAGCTTTCTTT. The encoded protein is CASSRGPGTEAFF.